Below are 23 T cell receptor beta chains sequenced from a single sample in a study of CD4+ T cells in melanoma. Using immunoSEQ multiplex PCR, the repertoire was profiled, and TCRdb retains in-frame clones only, with some absent. Of roughly 120,000 clones listed, roughly 90% are singletons. The source material was peripheral blood. Every receptor here comes from a human donor with melanoma.

This chain connects TRBV5-8 to TRBJ2-5, with D perhaps TRBD1 (5 bases). This CDR3 comprises 13 residues. Trimming removed 2 bases from V and 2 bases from J, with 7 bases in between. Germline loops: CDR1 SGHTS, CDR2 YDEGEE. The CDR3 spells CASSFYRQETQYF. The DNA for the CDR3 is TGTGCCAGCAGCTTCTACAGGCAAGAGACCCAGTACTTC.

The chain uses TRBV18 and TRBJ2-3; D unresolved. V was cut by 3 bases and J by 5 bases, with 3 bases left in between. The germline V gene encodes CDR1 KGHSH and CDR2 LQKENI. CDR3 length equals 11 residues. The CDR3, as DNA: TGTGCCAGCTCACCTCAAGATACGCAGTATTTT. This gives the protein CASSPQDTQYF.

CDR3 protein: CASSPRTDTQYF. The CDR3 DNA reads TGTGCCAGCAGCCCCCGAACAGATACGCAGTATTTT. The gene calls are TRBV9 and TRBJ2-3; the D is unclear. The CDR3 length is 12 residues. Deletions cut 4 bases from V and 3 bases from J, with 6 bases between. Germline V gene lookup returns CDR1 SGDLS and CDR2 YYNGEE. The full variable domain, in which reference TRBV9 and TRBJ2-3 provide the parts outside the CDR3, is DSGVTQTPKHLITATGQRVTLRCSPRSGDLSVYWYQQSLDQGLQFLIQYYNGEERAKGNILERFSAQQFPDLHSELNLSSLELGDSALYFCASSPRTDTQYFGPGTRLTVL.

This chain links TRBV15 with TRBJ2-2, with D perhaps TRBD2 (6 bases). The CDR3 has 17 residues. Germline CDR1 LNHNV, CDR2 YYDKDF (reference sequence). Trimming shortened V by 1 base and J by 6 bases, and 18 bases separated the two germline ends. The CDR3 nucleotides are TGTGCCACCAGCAGAGTGGTTCCGGGAGCAAAATCCGGGGAGCTGTTTTTT. It codes for CATSRVVPGAKSGELFF. Filled out from reference TRBV15 and TRBJ2-2, the complete variable domain reads DAMVIQNPRYQVTQFGKPVTLSCSQTLNHNVMYWYQQKSSQAPKLLFHYYDKDFNNEADTPDNFQSRRPNTSFCFLDIRSPGLGDTAMYLCATSRVVPGAKSGELFFGEGSRLTVL.

The chain combines TRBV4-3 with TRBJ2-7; TRBD2 agrees at 7 bases. The CDR3 extends over 15 amino acids. In germline, CDR1 is LGHNA, CDR2 YSLEER. The V and J ends lost 1 base and 4 bases, in that order; junction bases with no gene match: 7. CDR3 amino acids: CASSQGRTSRYEQYF. CDR3 bases: TGCGCCAGCAGCCAAGGACGGACTAGTAGGTACGAGCAGTACTTC.

V and J are TRBV7-9 and TRBJ1-5, with no clear D. Germline V CDR1 and CDR2: SEHNR, FQNEAQ (reference sequence). V lost 4 bases to trimming and J lost 3 bases, with 13 bases between them. This CDR3 has 15 amino acids. CDR3 DNA sequence: TGTGCCAGCAGCTCCACCCTCCAGCTCAATCAGCCCCAGCATTTT. It encodes CASSSTLQLNQPQHF.

This clone has a handful of counts. The chain has TRBV30 and TRBJ1-5; D gene ambiguous. CDR1 is GTSNPN and CDR2 is SVGIG in the germline V gene (reference sequence). This CDR3 has 15 residues. V lost 5 bases and J 3 bases, leaving 17 bases between the germline ends. For the CDR3, the DNA is TGTGCCTGGGAAAAAGGGCGTTTCGACAATCAGCCCCAGCATTTT. Translating it yields CAWEKGRFDNQPQHF.

In the case of this clone: One junction end disagrees with the germline gene, perhaps due to a read error. This chain links TRBV14 with TRBJ2-1; 8 bases map to TRBD2. The CDR3 spans 12 residues. Looked up from germline, CDR1 is SGHDN and CDR2 is FVKESK. CDR3 amino acids: CASSPYGGEAVF. CDR3 coding DNA: TGTGCCAGCAGCCCCTACGGGGGGGAAGCAGTCTTC.

The chain combines TRBV27 with TRBJ2-7; the match to TRBD2 covers 8 bases. Germline CDR1 reads MNHEY; CDR2 reads SMNVEV (reference sequence). The V and J ends lost 0 bases and 3 bases, in that order; junction bases with no gene match: 4. The CDR3 is 15 residues long. The CDR3 is CASSLSGLGNYEQYF. The CDR3 DNA is TGTGCCAGCAGTTTATCGGGACTAGGTAACTACGAGCAGTACTTC.

J is TRBJ2-1 and V is TRBV7-6, with 11 bases fitting TRBD1. V gave up 1 base and J gave up 10 bases; unmatched junction bases: 12. From germline, CDR1 is SGHVS and CDR2 FNYEAQ. CDR3 length: 17 amino acids. The CDR3 here is CASSLGFDGQGAGEQFF. In DNA form, the CDR3 reads TGTGCCAGCAGCTTAGGATTTGATGGACAGGGGGCTGGGGAGCAGTTCTTC.

This sequence joins TRBV5-1 and TRBJ2-1; D possibly matches TRBD1 or TRBD2 (5 bases each). The germline V gene encodes CDR1 SGHRS and CDR2 YFSETQ. There are 13 residues in the CDR3. The V end was cut by 2 bases, the J end by 7 bases, with 10 bases between. CDR3 loop: CASSFGARNEQFF. For the CDR3, the DNA is TGCGCCAGCAGCTTCGGGGCGAGGAATGAGCAGTTCTTC.

This chain links TRBV4-1 with TRBJ1-5; D remains unclear. There are 16 residues in the CDR3. V lost 0 bases and J 0 bases, leaving 9 bases between the germline ends. Germline CDR1 and CDR2: MGHRA and YSYEKL. The CDR3 nucleotides are TGCGCCAGCAGCCAAGAGGCCAGTTATAGCAATCAGCCCCAGCATTTT. Translated: CASSQEASYSNQPQHF.

The CDR3 protein is CASRAGLAGSTDTQYF. CDR3 bases: TGTGCCAGTAGGGCAGGCTTAGCGGGGAGCACAGATACGCAGTATTTT. The chain employs TRBV19 and TRBJ2-3; 8 nucleotides line up with TRBD2. The CDR3 runs 16 residues. The V segment lost 6 bases and the J segment 0 bases; nucleotides outside the gene matches: 8. In germline, CDR1 is LNHDA, CDR2 SQIVND (reference sequence).

The chain has TRBV29-1 and TRBJ2-3; no clear D. The CDR3 loop spans 16 amino acids. Per the germline V gene, CDR1 is SQVTM and CDR2 is ANQGSEA. V lost 3 bases and J lost 0, with 16 bases in between. Here the CDR3 DNA reads TGCAGCGTTGAGGGCGAACTACGAACTAGCACAGATACGCAGTATTTT. Translated, it gives CSVEGELRTSTDTQYF.

V usage is TRBV5-4 and J usage is TRBJ2-3; D gene ambiguous. The CDR3 has 14 amino acids. V was cut by 4 bases and J by 6 bases, with 15 bases left in between. Looked up from germline, CDR1 is SGHNT and CDR2 is YYREEE (reference sequence). Written as DNA, the CDR3 is TGTGCCAGCAGCCGGACCGAGCGTGGCGATACGCAGTATTTT. This gives the protein CASSRTERGDTQYF.

V and J are TRBV27 and TRBJ2-3, with D possibly called TRBD1 or TRBD2 (5 bases each). The CDR3 extends over 15 amino acids. Germline V gene lookup returns CDR1 MNHEY and CDR2 SMNVEV (reference sequence). V was pared by 6 bases and J by 5 bases, with 18 bases between. CDR3 region: CASSPDGGLGDTQYF. CDR3 nucleotide sequence: TGTGCCAGCAGCCCTGATGGGGGATTAGGAGATACGCAGTATTTT.

The V gene is TRBV6-6, the J gene TRBJ1-5; tentatively, D is TRBD1 (6 bases). V dropped 7 bases and J dropped 0 bases, with 7 bases sitting between them. The germline gives CDR1 MNHNY, CDR2 SVGAGI (reference sequence). CDR3 size: 13 residues. The CDR3 bases are TGTGCCAGCAACAGGGTTAGCAATCAGCCCCAGCATTTT. It translates to CASNRVSNQPQHF.

The chain joins TRBV19 to TRBJ2-1; the match to TRBD2 covers 8 bases. Germline assignment: CDR1 LNHDA and CDR2 SQIVND (reference sequence). The CDR3 is 16 amino acids. V shed 5 bases and J 4 bases; nucleotides not matched to a gene: 10. The CDR3 loop is CASSSPLGGVYNEQFF. The CDR3 coding sequence is TGTGCCAGTAGTTCCCCTCTCGGGGGGGTTTACAATGAGCAGTTCTTC.

The chain combines TRBV19 with TRBJ2-3; TRBD2 matches 8 bases. Germline loops: CDR1 LNHDA, CDR2 SQIVND (reference sequence). The CDR3 is made up of 16 amino acids. V lost 5 bases to trimming and J lost 2 bases; unmatched junction nucleotides: 9. The CDR3 DNA reads as TGTGCCAGTAGTTCCTCTAGCGGGCGAATCACAGATACGCAGTATTTT. Translating gives CASSSSSGRITDTQYF. The full variable domain, its missing parts supplied by reference TRBV19 and TRBJ2-3, is DGGITQSPKYLFRKEGQNVTLSCEQNLNHDAMYWYRQDPGQGLRLIYYSQIVNDFQKGDIAEGYSVSREKKESFPLTVTSAQKNPTAFYLCASSSSSGRITDTQYFGPGTRLTVL.

CDR3 protein: CASSIWGTYEQYF. The CDR3 bases are TGTGCCAGTAGTATATGGGGGACCTACGAGCAGTACTTC. The V call is TRBV19, the J call TRBJ2-7, with D perhaps assigned TRBD1 or TRBD2 (5 bases each). CDR3 size: 13 residues. The V end was cut by 2 bases, the J end by 2 bases, with 7 bases between. CDR1 LNHDA and CDR2 SQIVND come from the germline V gene (reference sequence).

The rearrangement joins TRBV7-2 to TRBJ2-3, with D unclear. Between the trimmed V and J ends, which lost 1 base and 3 bases, there was a span of 5 bases. The germline V gene encodes CDR1 SGHTA and CDR2 FQGNSA. The CDR3 has 13 amino acids. The CDR3 nucleotides read TGTGCCAGCAGCTTAGATTGGACAGATACGCAGTATTTT. Its protein product is CASSLDWTDTQYF.

Here the CDR3 reads CASSETAFYGYTF. The CDR3, as DNA: TGTGCCAGCAGTGAAACAGCTTTCTATGGCTACACCTTC. The chain has TRBV2 and TRBJ1-2; D call uncertain. Trimming took 2 bases from V and 4 from J, leaving 8 bases between them. The CDR3 sequence is 13 residues long. CDR1 and CDR2 from the germline V gene are SNHLY and FYNNEI.

J is TRBJ1-1 and V is TRBV2; D perhaps matches TRBD1 (5 bases). This CDR3 region has 13 residues. CDR1 and CDR2 from the germline V gene are SNHLY and FYNNEI. The V gene lost 3 bases and the J gene lost 1 base, with 6 bases spanning the gap. This CDR3 is CASSDRANTEAFF. The CDR3 DNA reads as TGTGCCAGCAGTGACAGGGCGAACACTGAAGCTTTCTTT.